This T cell receptor (beta chain) was documented in a study of beta chain features in type 1 diabetes (dated by TCRdb to the late 2010s). As for the study more broadly: Mean age, gender distribution, total cell number and subset yield did not differ between patients and healthy donors. A total of some 100,000,000 sorted cells were examined across all samples, and a strong correlation was observed between cell number per subset and RNA yield. The study compared the TCRB repertoires of sorted circulating CD4+ T cell subsets in recently diagnosed type 1 diabetes patients with those in matched healthy donors. Naive and central memory subsets were obtained from all 30 or so donors, but regulatory and stem cell-like memory subsets were isolated from only 8 patients and 8 healthy donors.

From each donor, a single peripheral blood sample of about 110 mL on average was drawn into heparinised tubes. A BD FACSAria II and a panel including CD45RO, CCR7, CD25, CD127, CD95 and CD27 were used to sort naive, central memory, regulatory and stem cell-like memory CD4+ T cells. Every sorted population had a purity above 95%. PBMCs were isolated immediately by Lymphoprep density gradient centrifugation and stained directly without culture. So that batch effects would be minimized, each experiment stained and sorted samples in pairs, pairing one healthy donor with one patient. All of the isolated RNA was reverse transcribed with the High Capacity cDNA Reverse Transcription Kit, so expressed TCRB transcripts were sequenced. Deep immunoSEQ sequencing was performed on naive, central memory and regulatory T cell samples, with an average of around 3.5 million total reads per sample. After sorted cells were lysed in RLT buffer, RNA was extracted with DNase-treated RNeasy Micro or Mini kits, with the choice depending on cell number. Each cell subset was processed separately to prevent cross-contamination, with patient and healthy donor samples processed together. TCRB sequences were amplified from cDNA with the immunoSEQ multiplex PCR, producing 87-bp fragments spanning the CDR3 region. Amplicons were sequenced on the Illumina HiSeq platform. The published analysis was carried out like this. PCR bias was computationally corrected using synthetic template baselines, reads within Hamming distance 2 were collapsed, and singletons that could not be merged were discarded. Reads were aligned against IMGT so that V, D and J genes, CDR3 length and insertions or deletions at six rearrangement sites could be assigned. Within each subset, clonotype counts were normalized to the number of sorted cells before true diversity and Gini coefficients were calculated with the tcR R package. The overlap coefficient, calculated on TCRB nucleotide sequences, was used to quantify repertoire sharing. The clones in this table, taken by TCRdb from immuneACCESS, are in-frame only. Not every clone is retained; where verified, under half of the shortfall comes from an unresolved V gene, and the cause of the rest is unknown. The V and J calls and clone size were taken over from that table, and D and trimming were inferred from the DNA. The table for this sample lists almost 350,000 clones; roughly 9% of them were counted only once. The ten largest clonotypes hold roughly 1% of the sample.

Cut back by 0 bases and 7 bases, the V and J ends lie 6 bases apart. CDR1 and CDR2, per the germline V gene, are SGHAT and FQNNGV. Measured from the cysteine to the phenylalanine, the CDR3 is 13 residues long. The sequence is cut down to CDR3 DNA, 39 bases in frame from base 1. Paper-wide results and their limitations: Sequencing cDNA rather than genomic DNA could over-represent highly expressing activated cells, although activation and CD3 levels did not differ between groups. Because small numbers of individuals were included in the HLA sub-analyses, any influence of HLA type on TCRB rearrangement was left unresolved. A moderate but significant shortening of TCRB CDR3 length was observed in type 1 diabetes patients in all four CD4+ subsets. Naive, central memory and regulatory TCRB repertoires appeared more similar among patients than among healthy donors. Patients with type 1 diabetes made fewer insertions and deleted more nucleotides at VDJ recombination sites, implying thymic rearrangement abnormalities. Shorter templates might be favored by PCR, yet because patient and control samples were amplified and corrected together, any such skew would affect both groups equally.

This clone turned up a few times. The specificity of this receptor is unknown. Nothing much larger sits one base from this clone, and base qualities are not available. The rearranged segments are TRBV11-2 and TRBJ1-4, with the D gene call left open. The sample was central memory CD4+ T cells from blood. The sequence was collected from a man aged 25 to 45 with type 1 diabetes. Here is the DNA: TGTGCCAGCAGCTTAGATCGATTTGAAAAACTGTTTTTT. Translated, this is CASSLDRFEKLFF.